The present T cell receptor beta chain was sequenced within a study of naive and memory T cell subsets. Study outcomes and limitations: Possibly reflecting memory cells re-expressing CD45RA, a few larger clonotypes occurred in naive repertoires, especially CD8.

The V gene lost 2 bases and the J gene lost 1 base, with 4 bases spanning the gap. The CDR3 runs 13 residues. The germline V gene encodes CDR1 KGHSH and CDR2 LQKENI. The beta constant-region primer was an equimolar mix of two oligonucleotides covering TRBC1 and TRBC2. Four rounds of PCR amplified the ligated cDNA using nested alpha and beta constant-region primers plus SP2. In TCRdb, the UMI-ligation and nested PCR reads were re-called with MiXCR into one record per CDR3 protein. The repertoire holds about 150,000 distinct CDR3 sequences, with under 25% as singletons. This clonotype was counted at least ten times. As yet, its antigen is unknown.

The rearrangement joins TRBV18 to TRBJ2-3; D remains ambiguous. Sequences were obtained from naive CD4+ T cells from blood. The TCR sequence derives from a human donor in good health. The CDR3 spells CASSPRGTDTQYF. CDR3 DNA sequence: TGTGCCAGCTCACCAAGGGGCACAGATACGCAGTATTTT. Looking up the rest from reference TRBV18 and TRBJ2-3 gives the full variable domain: NAGVMQNPRHLVRRRGQEARLRCSPMKGHSHVYWYRQLPEEGLKFMVYLQKENIIDESGMPKERFSAEFPKEGPSILRIQQVVRGDSAAYFCASSPRGTDTQYFGPGTRLTVL.